This is a list of T cell receptor beta chains from one sample in a study of blood T cell repertoires in COVID-19. Sequenced by immunoSEQ multiplex PCR; TCRdb stores in-frame clones only, minus some. The data contain 250,000 or so clones, approximately 91% of them seen just once; the ten biggest clones take up around 2.9%. Sequencing input: peripheral blood. All receptors derive from a woman aged 55-70 years with acute or convalescent COVID-19. The CDR3 runs from the conserved cysteine through the conserved F or W. A D gene is named only where the DNA matches it firmly. Expanded clones are given a class, and other clones once, few, many or no size at all.

V gene	J gene	D gene	clone size	CDR3 protein	CDR3 DNA
TRBV7-2	TRBJ1-5	TRBD1	.	CASSPTRTGTRSNQPQHF	TGTGCCAGCAGCCCCACCCGGACAGGGACGAGAAGCAATCAGCCCCAGCATTTT
TRBV19	TRBJ1-1	.	.	CASSPMTGFMNTEAFF	TGTGCCAGTAGTCCAATGACAGGCTTCATGAACACTGAAGCTTTCTTT
TRBV7-8	TRBJ2-7	TRBD2	once	CASSEVSGRTYEQYF	TGTGCCAGCAGCGAAGTTAGCGGGAGGACCTACGAGCAGTACTTC
TRBV5-1	TRBJ1-2	TRBD1	.	CASSSQTPGQGAKGYTF	TGCGCCAGCAGCTCTCAAACACCGGGACAGGGGGCGAAGGGCTACACCTTC
TRBV30	TRBJ1-1	.	.	CAWSVRLRAFF	TGTGCCTGGAGTGTACGCTTGCGAGCTTTCTTT
TRBV21-1	TRBJ2-7	.	.	CASGTPGHRPPYEQYF	TGTGCCAGTGGGACCCCGGGACACAGACCCCCCTACGAGCAGTACTTC
TRBV5-4	TRBJ2-2	.	.	CASSSGHGNTGELFF	TGTGCCAGCAGCTCCGGACACGGGAACACCGGGGAGCTGTTTTTT
TRBV6-2/TRBV6-3	TRBJ2-7	TRBD2	.	CASSRRLAPNSYEQYF	TGTGCCAGCAGTCGTCGACTAGCCCCTAACTCCTACGAGCAGTACTTC
TRBV15	TRBJ2-5	.	few	CATSRAGTQETQYF	TGTGCCACCAGCAGAGCGGGGACTCAAGAGACCCAGTACTTC
TRBV15	TRBJ2-4	TRBD1	.	CATSQPGGVLNIQYF	TGTGCCACCTCCCAGCCAGGGGGCGTTTTAAACATTCAGTACTTC
TRBV2	TRBJ1-2	TRBD1	.	CASYQIGTGGSHGYTF	TGTGCCAGCTATCAAATAGGGACAGGGGGTTCCCATGGCTACACCTTC
TRBV25-1	TRBJ1-1	.	.	CASSESGGRHTEAFF	TGTGCCAGCAGTGAATCGGGGGGGCGGCACACTGAAGCTTTCTTT
TRBV11-3	TRBJ2-5	.	.	CASSLGVRGAETQYF	TGTGCCAGCAGCTTAGGGGTCCGGGGGGCCGAGACCCAGTACTTC
TRBV7-8	TRBJ2-3	.	.	CASSVVGGGSADTQYF	TGTGCCAGCAGCGTGGTGGGGGGCGGGAGCGCAGATACGCAGTATTTT
TRBV5-4	TRBJ1-4	.	.	CASSRTESREKLFF	TGTGCCAGCAGCCGGACAGAATCCCGGGAAAAACTGTTTTTT
TRBV10-3	TRBJ2-1	TRBD2	once	CAIGTNTYNEQFF	TGTGCCATCGGGACTAACACTTACAATGAGCAGTTCTTC
TRBV6-5	TRBJ2-2	TRBD2	.	CASREVINTGELFF	TGTGCCAGTCGGGAGGTGATAAACACCGGGGAGCTGTTTTTT